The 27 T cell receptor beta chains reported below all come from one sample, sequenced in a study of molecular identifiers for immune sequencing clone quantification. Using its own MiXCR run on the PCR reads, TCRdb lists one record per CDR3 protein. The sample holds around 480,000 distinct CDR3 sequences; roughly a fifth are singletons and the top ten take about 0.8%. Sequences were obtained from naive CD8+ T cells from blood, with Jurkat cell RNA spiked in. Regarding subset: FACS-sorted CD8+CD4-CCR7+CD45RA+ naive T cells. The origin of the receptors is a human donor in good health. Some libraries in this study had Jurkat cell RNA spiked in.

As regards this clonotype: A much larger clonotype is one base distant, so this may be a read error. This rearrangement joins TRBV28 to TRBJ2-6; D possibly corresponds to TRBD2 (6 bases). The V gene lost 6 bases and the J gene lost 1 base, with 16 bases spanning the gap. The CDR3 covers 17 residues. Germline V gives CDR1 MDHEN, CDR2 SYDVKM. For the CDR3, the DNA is TGTGCCAGCAGAAGGCGGGACGGGGATTCTGGGGCCAACGTCCTGACTTTC. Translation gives CASRRRDGDSGANVLTF.

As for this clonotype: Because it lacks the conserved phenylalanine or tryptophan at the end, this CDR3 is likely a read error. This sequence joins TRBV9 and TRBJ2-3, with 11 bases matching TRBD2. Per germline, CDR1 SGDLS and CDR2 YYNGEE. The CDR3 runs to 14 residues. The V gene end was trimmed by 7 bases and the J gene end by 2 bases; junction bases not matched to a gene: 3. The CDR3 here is CASQLAGDTDTQYL. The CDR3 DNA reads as TGTGCCAGCCAACTAGCGGGGGACACAGATACGCAGTATCTT.

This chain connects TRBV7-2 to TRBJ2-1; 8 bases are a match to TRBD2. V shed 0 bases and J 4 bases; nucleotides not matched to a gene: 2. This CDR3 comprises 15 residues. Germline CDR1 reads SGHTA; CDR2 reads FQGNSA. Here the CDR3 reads CASSLASGAYNEQFF. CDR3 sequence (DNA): TGTGCCAGCAGCTTAGCTAGCGGGGCTTACAATGAGCAGTTCTTC.

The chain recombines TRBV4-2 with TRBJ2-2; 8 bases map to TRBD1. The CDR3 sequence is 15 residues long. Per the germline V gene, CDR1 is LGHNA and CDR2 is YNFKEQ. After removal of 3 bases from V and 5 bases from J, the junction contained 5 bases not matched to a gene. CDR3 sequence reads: CASSQGQASTGELFF. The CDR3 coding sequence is TGTGCCAGCAGCCAGGGACAGGCGTCAACCGGGGAGCTGTTTTTT.

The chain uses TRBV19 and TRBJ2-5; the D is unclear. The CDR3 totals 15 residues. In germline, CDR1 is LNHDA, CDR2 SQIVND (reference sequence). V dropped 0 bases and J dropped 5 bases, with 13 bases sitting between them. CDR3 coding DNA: TGTGCCAGTAGTATAGATGCAAGCCCATCCGAGACCCAGTACTTC. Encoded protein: CASSIDASPSETQYF.

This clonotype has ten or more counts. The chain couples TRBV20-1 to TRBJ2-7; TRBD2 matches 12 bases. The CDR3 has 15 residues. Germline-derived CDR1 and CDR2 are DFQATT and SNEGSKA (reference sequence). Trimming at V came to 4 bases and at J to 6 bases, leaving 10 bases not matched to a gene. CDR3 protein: CSAIDPLAGGREQYF. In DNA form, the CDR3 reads TGCAGTGCTATAGACCCCCTAGCGGGAGGGCGCGAGCAGTACTTC.

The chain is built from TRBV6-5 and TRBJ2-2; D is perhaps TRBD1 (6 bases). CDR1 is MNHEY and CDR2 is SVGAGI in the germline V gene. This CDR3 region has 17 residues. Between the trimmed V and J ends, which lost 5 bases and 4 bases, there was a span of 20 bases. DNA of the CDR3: TGTGCCAGCAGTGCAGGGGTCCGGGAATGGAGCACCGGGGAGCTGTTTTTT. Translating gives CASSAGVREWSTGELFF.

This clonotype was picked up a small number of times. CDR3 coding DNA: TGTGCCAGCAGTACCAAGCGGACCGGGGAGCTGTTTTTT. This codes for CASSTKRTGELFF. V is TRBV6-2 or TRBV6-3 and J is TRBJ2-2, with a tentative D call TRBD2 (5 bases). Trimming removed 5 bases at V and 5 bases at J, with 9 bases between. Germline CDR1 reads MNHEY; CDR2 reads SVGEGT. The CDR3 covers 13 residues.

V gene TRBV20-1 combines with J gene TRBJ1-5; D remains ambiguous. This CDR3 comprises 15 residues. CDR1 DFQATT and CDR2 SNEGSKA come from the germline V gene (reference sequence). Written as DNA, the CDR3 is TGCGGCGCTAGAGAATTCAGGTCACTGAATCAGCCCCAGCATTTT. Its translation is CGAREFRSLNQPQHF.

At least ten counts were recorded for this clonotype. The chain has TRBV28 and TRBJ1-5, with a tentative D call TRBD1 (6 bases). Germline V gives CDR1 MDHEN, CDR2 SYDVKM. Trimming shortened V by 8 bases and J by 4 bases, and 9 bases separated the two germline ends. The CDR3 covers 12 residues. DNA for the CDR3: TGTGCCAGCGAAACAGGGAATCAGCCCCAGCATTTT. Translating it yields CASETGNQPQHF.

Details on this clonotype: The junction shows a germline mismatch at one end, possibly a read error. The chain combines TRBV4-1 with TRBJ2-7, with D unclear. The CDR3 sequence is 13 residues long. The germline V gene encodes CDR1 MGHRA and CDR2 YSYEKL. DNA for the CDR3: TGCGCCAGCAGCCAAGATGGATCCTACGAGCAGTGCTTC. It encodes CASSQDGSYEQCF.

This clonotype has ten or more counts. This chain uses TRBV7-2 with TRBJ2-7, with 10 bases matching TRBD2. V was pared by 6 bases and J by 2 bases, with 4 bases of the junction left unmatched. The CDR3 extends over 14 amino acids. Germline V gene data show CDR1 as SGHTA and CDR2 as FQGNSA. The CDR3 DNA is TGTGCCAGCAGTCAAACTAGCGGGGCCTACGAGCAGTACTTC. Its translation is CASSQTSGAYEQYF.

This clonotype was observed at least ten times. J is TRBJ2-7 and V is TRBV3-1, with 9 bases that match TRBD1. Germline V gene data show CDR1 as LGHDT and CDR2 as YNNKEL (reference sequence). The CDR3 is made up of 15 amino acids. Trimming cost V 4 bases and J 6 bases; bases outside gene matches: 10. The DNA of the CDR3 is TGTGCCAGCAGCCCCCTCCGGACAGGGGCTGGCGAGCAGTACTTC. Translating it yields CASSPLRTGAGEQYF.

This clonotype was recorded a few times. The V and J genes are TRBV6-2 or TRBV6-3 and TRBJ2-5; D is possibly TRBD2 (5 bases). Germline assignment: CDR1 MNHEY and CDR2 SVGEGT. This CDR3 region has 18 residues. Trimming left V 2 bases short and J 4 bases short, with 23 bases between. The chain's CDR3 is CASSYRFEGRFWGETQYF. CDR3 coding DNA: TGTGCCAGCAGTTACCGATTTGAGGGCAGATTCTGGGGAGAGACCCAGTACTTC.

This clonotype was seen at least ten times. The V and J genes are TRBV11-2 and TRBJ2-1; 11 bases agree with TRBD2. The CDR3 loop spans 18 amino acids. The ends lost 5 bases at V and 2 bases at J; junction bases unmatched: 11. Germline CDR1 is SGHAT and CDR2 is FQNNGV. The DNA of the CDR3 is TGTGCCAGCAGCATTATACCGGGACTAGCGGAGACCTACAATGAGCAGTTCTTC. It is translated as CASSIIPGLAETYNEQFF.

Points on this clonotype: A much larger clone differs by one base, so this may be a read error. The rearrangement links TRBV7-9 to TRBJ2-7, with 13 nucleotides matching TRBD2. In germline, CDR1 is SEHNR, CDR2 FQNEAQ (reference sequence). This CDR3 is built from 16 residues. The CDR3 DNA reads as TGTGCCGGCAGCCCGACTAGCGGGGGGTCGACCTACGAGCAGTACTTC. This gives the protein CAGSPTSGGSTYEQYF.

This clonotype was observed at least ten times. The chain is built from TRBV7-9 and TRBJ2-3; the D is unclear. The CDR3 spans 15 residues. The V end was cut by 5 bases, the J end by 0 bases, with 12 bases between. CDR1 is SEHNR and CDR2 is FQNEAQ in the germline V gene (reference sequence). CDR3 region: CASSPVLGSTDTQYF. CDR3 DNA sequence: TGTGCCAGCAGCCCCGTTTTGGGTAGCACAGATACGCAGTATTTT. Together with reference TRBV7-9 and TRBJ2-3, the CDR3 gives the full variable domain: DTGVSQNPRHKITKRGQNVTFRCDPISEHNRLYWYRQTLGQGPEFLTYFQNEAQLEKSRLLSDRFSAERPKGSFSTLEIQRTEQGDSAMYLCASSPVLGSTDTQYFGPGTRLTVL.

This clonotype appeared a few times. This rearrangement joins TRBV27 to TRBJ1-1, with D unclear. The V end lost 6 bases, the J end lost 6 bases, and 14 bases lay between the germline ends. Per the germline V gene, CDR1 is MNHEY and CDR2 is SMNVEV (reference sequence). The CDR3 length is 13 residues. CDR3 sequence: CASSWGPAAEAFF. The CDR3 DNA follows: TGTGCCAGCAGCTGGGGTCCAGCCGCTGAAGCTTTCTTT.

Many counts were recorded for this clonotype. CDR3 in amino acids: CASSLGTGFHEQFF. Here the CDR3 DNA reads TGTGCCAGCAGTTTAGGCACAGGGTTTCATGAGCAGTTCTTC. The rearrangement links TRBV27 to TRBJ2-1; possibly TRBD1 for D (6 bases). CDR1 and CDR2 (germline): MNHEY, SMNVEV (reference sequence). Trimming shortened V by 2 bases and J by 8 bases, and 13 bases separated the two germline ends. The CDR3 has 14 amino acids.

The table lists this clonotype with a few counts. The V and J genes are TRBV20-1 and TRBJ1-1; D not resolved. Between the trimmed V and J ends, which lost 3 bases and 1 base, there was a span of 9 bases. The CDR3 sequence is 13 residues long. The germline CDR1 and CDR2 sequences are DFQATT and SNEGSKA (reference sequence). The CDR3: CSASQTPNTEAFF. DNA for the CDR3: TGCAGTGCTAGCCAGACCCCGAACACTGAAGCTTTCTTT.

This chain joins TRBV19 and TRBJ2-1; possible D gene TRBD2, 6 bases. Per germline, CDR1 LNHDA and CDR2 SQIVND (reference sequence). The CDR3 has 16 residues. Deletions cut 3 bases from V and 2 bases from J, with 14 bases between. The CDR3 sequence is CASSMKLAGPYNEQFF. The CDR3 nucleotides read TGTGCCAGTAGTATGAAATTGGCGGGACCCTACAATGAGCAGTTCTTC.

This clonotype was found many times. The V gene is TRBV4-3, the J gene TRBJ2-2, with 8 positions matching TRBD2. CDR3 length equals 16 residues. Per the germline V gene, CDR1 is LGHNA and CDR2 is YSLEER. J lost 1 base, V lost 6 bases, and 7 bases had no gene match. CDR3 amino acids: CASSPTAGENTGELFF. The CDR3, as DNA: TGCGCCAGCAGTCCAACAGCGGGGGAGAACACCGGGGAGCTGTTTTTT.

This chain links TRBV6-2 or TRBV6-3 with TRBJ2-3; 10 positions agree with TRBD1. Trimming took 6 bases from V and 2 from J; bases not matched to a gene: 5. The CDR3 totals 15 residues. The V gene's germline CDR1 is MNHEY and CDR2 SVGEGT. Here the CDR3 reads CASRQGTGVTDTQYF. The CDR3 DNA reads TGTGCCAGCAGACAAGGGACAGGGGTCACAGATACGCAGTATTTT.

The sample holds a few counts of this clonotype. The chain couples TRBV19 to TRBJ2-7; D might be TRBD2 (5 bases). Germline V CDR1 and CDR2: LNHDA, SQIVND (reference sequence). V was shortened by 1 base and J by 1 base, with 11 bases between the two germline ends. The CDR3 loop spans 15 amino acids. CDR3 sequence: CASSIGTGRSYEQYF. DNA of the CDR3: TGTGCCAGTAGTATAGGGACGGGAAGGTCCTACGAGCAGTACTTC. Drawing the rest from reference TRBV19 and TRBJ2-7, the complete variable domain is DGGITQSPKYLFRKEGQNVTLSCEQNLNHDAMYWYRQDPGQGLRLIYYSQIVNDFQKGDIAEGYSVSREKKESFPLTVTSAQKNPTAFYLCASSIGTGRSYEQYFGPGTRLTVT.

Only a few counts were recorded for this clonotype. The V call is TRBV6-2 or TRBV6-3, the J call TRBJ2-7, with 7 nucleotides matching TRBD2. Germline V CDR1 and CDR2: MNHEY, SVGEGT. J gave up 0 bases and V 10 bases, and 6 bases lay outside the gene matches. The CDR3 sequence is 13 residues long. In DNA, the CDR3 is TGTGCCATCTCTCGGGAGGCCTCCTACGAGCAGTACTTC. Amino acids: CAISREASYEQYF.

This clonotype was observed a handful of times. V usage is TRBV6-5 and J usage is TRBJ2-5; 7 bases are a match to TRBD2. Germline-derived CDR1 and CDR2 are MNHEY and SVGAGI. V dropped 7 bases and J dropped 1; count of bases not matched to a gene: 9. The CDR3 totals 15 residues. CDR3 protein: CASNGGGSAQETQYF. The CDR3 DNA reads TGTGCCAGCAATGGGGGGGGTTCGGCCCAAGAGACCCAGTACTTC.

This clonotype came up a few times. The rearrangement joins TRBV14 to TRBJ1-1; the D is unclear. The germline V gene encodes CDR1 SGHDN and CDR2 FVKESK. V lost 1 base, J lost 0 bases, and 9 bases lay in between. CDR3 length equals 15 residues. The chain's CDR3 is CASSQVSGMNTEAFF. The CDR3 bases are TGTGCCAGCAGCCAAGTTTCGGGGATGAACACTGAAGCTTTCTTT.